The 2 T cell receptor beta chains reported below all come from one sample, sequenced in a study of T cells in Graves' hyperthyroidism and ophthalmopathy. Amplification of TCR beta CDR3 regions was performed using RNA transcripts as template. A first-round RT-PCR of the TCR CDR3 used the HTBI primer set. TCRdb processed the multiplex PCR reads anew with MiXCR; each CDR3 protein has one entry. The table has nearly 600,000 distinct CDR3 sequences, roughly 14% seen once. The specimen was blood. Receptor source: a woman in her thirties with Graves' hyperthyroidism that later progressed to Graves' ophthalmopathy.

This clonotype was counted many times. The genes are TRBV14 and TRBJ2-3; D gene unclear. The V end lost 0 bases, the J end lost 10 bases, and 8 bases lay between the germline ends. Germline CDR1 is SGHDN and CDR2 is FVKESK. The CDR3 runs to 12 residues. The CDR3 nucleotides read TGTGCCAGCAGCCAAGATCGGGCGTCGCAGTATTTT. Its protein is CASSQDRASQYF.

This clonotype came up a few times. The gene calls are TRBV6-1 and TRBJ2-7; TRBD1 matches at 10 bases. The CDR3 length is 16 residues. After removal of 1 base from V and 0 bases from J, the junction contained 3 bases not matched to a gene. CDR1 is MNHNS and CDR2 is SASEGT in the germline V gene. The CDR3 nucleotides are TGTGCCAGCAGTGAAGAGGACAGGGGGGGCTCCTACGAGCAGTACTTC. This gives the protein CASSEEDRGGSYEQYF.